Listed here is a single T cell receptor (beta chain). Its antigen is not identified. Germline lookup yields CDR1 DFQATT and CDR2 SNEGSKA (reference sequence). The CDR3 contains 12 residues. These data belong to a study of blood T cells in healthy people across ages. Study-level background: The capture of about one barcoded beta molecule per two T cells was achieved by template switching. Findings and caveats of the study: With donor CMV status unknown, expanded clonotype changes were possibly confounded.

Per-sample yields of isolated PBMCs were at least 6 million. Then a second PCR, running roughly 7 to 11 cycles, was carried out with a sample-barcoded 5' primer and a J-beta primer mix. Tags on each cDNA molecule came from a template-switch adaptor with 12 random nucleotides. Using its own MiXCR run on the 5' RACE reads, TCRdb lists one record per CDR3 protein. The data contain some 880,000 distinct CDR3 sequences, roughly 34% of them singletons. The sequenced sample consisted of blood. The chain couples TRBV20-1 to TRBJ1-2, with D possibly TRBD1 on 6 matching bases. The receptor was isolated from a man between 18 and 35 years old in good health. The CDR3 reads CVPGALASGYTF. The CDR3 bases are TGCGTCCCGGGGGCGCTCGCCAGTGGCTACACCTTC.